This T cell receptor (beta chain) is drawn from a study of regulatory dendritic cells for organ transplantation. Only in-frame clones appear in the TCRdb table, and some are missing; sequencing was by immunoSEQ multiplex PCR. The repertoire holds approximately 4,400 clones, roughly 70% seen once, with 20% to 25% in the top ten. Allogeneic regulatory or mature dendritic cells were co-cultured for 5 days with CFSE-labeled sorted T cells at 1:10. The CDR3 has 14 residues. J was trimmed by 6 bases and V by 5 bases; bases with no gene match: 6. In germline, CDR1 is MNHNS, CDR2 SASEGT. In its sample, this clone was seen a few times. Its matching antigen is unknown.

The sequence was obtained from a human donor in good health. The rearrangement uses TRBV6-1 and TRBJ1-5; 8 positions match TRBD1. Sequencing was carried out using memory CD8+ T cells from blood cultured with dendritic cells. As to subset: CD45RO+ memory T cells. For the CDR3, the DNA is TGTGCCAGCAGTCCGGGACAGGAGGCTCAGCCCCAGCATTTT. Amino acids: CASSPGQEAQPQHF.